This T cell receptor (beta chain) was retrieved from a study of cytomegalovirus exposure and HLA in healthy donors. Amplification used 60 Vbeta primers and 13 Jbeta primers. The table came from immunoSEQ multiplex PCR; TCRdb's copy has only in-frame clones and leaves some out. The sample lists roughly 98,000 clones; under 80% were seen once. General observations from the study: Later work found most CMV-associated TCR beta chains apparently HLA-restricted. The study listed approximately 160 cytomegalovirus-associated TCR beta chains.

There are 11 residues in the CDR3. Germline values: CDR1 SGHRS, CDR2 YFSETQ. The count of this clone is one. Its antigen is unknown. The receptor's source is a man in his forties in good health and CMV-seronegative. The chain recombines TRBV5-1 with TRBJ2-5; TRBD2 matches at 8 bases. The J call is uncertain, as TRBJ2-7 better fits the DNA end. Sequenced sample: PBMCs. The CDR3 is CASGLAGEQYF. The CDR3 region has the DNA TGCGCCAGTGGACTAGCCGGCGAGCAGTACTTC.